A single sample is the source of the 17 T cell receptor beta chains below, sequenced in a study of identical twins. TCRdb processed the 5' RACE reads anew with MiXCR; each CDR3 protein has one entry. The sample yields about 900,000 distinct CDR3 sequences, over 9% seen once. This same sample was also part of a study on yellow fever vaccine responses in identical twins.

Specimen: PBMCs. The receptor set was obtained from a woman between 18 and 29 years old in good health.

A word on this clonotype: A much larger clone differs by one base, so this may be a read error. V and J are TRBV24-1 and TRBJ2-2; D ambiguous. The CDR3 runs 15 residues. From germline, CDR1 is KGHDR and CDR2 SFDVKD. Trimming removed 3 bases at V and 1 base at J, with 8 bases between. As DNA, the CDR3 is TGTGCCACCAGTGATGTGACGGAGAACACCGGGGAGCTGTTTTTT. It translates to CATSDVTENTGELFF.

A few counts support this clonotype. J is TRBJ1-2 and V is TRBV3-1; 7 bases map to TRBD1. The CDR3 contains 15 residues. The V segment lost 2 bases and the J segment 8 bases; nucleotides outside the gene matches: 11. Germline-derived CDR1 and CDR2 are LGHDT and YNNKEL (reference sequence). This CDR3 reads CASSQLTYRGGGYTF. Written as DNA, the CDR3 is TGTGCCAGCAGCCAACTGACCTACAGGGGTGGCGGCTACACCTTC.

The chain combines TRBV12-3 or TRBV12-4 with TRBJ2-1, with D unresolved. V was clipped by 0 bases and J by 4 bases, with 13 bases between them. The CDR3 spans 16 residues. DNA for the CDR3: TGTGCCAGCAGTTTAGCCCTACATACACCTTACAATGAGCAGTTCTTC. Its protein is CASSLALHTPYNEQFF.

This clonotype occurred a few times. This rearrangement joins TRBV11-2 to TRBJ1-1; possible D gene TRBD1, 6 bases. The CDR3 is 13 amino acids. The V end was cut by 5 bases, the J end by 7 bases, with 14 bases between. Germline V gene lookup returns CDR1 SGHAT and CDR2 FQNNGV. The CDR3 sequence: CASSETGFSEAFF. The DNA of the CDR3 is TGTGCCAGCAGCGAAACAGGGTTTAGTGAAGCTTTCTTT. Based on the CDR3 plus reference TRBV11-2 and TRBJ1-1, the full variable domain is EAGVAQSPRYKIIEKRQSVAFWCNPISGHATLYWYQQILGQGPKLLIQFQNNGVVDDSQLPKDRFSAERLKGVDSTLKIQPAKLEDSAVYLCASSETGFSEAFFGQGTRLTVV.

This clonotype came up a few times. The CDR3 loop is CASAVAYEQYV. CDR3 bases: TGTGCCAGTGCTGTAGCCTACGAGCAGTACGTC. The chain recombines TRBV2 with TRBJ2-7; no definite D call. CDR1 and CDR2 from the germline V gene are SNHLY and FYNNEI. Trimming stripped 9 bases from V and 2 bases from J, with 8 bases between. This CDR3 has 11 amino acids.

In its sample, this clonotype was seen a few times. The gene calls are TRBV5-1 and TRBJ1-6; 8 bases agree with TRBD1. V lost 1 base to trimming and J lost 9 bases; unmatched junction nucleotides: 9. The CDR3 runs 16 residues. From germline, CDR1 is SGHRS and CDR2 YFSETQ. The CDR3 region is CASSLTVQGDGSPLHF. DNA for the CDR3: TGCGCCAGCAGCTTGACGGTACAGGGGGATGGTTCACCCCTCCACTTT.

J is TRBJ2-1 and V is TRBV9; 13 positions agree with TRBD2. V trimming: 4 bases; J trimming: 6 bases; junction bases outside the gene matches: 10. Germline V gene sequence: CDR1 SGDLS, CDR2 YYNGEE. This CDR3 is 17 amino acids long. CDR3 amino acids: CASSPPEGTSGTNEQFF. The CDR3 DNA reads TGTGCCAGCAGCCCACCCGAGGGGACTAGCGGGACCAATGAGCAGTTCTTC.

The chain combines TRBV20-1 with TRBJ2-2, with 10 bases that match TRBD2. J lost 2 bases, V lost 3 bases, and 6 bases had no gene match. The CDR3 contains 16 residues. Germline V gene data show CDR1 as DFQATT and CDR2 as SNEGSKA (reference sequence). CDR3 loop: CSARKASGSNTGELFF. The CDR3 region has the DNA TGCAGTGCTAGGAAGGCTAGCGGGAGTAACACCGGGGAGCTGTTTTTT.

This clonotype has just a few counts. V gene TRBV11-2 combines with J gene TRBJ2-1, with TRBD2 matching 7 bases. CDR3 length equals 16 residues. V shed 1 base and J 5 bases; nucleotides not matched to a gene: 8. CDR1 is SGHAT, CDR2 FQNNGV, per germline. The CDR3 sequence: CASSLGGGSPHNEQFF. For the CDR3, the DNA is TGTGCCAGCAGCTTAGGAGGCGGGAGTCCCCACAATGAGCAGTTCTTC.

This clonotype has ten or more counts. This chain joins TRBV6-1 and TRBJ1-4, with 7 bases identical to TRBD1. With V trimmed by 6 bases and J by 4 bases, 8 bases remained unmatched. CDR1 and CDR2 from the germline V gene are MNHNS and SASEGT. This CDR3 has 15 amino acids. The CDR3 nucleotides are TGTGCCAGCAGGACCGAGACAGGGTTTAATGAAAAACTGTTTTTT. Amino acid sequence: CASRTETGFNEKLFF.

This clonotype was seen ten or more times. The CDR3 loop reads CATTRTGGQGEQFF. The CDR3 DNA is TGTGCCACCACGAGGACAGGGGGGCAGGGGGAGCAGTTCTTC. The chain joins TRBV24-1 to TRBJ2-1; 10 bases match TRBD1. CDR1 is KGHDR, CDR2 SFDVKD, per germline. This CDR3 has 14 amino acids. V was pared by 8 bases and J by 10 bases, with 10 bases of the junction left unmatched.

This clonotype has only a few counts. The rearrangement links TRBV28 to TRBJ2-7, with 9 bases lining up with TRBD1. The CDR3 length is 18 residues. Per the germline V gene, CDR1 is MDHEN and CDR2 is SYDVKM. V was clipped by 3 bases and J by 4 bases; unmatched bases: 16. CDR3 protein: CASSFLPGQGKRNYEQYF. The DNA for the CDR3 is TGTGCCAGCAGTTTCCTCCCGGGACAGGGTAAACGAAATTACGAGCAGTACTTC.

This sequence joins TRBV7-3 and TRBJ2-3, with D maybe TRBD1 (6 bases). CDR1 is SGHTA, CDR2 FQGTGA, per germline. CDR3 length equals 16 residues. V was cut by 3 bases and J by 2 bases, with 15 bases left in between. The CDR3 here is CASSLGPGTTTDTQYF. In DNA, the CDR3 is TGTGCCAGCAGCTTGGGGCCCGGGACAACCACAGATACGCAGTATTTT.

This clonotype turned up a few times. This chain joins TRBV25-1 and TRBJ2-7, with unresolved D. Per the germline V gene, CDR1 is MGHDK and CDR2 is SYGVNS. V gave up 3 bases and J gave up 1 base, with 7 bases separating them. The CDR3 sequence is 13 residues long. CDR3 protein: CASSEDYSYEQYF. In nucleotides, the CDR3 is TGTGCCAGCAGTGAGGATTATTCCTACGAGCAGTACTTC.

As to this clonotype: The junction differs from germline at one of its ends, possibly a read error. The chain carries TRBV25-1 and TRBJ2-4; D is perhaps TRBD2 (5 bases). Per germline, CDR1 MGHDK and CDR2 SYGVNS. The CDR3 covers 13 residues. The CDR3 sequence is CSSSEGLASIQYF. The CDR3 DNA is TGTTCCAGCAGTGAAGGGCTAGCATCCATTCAGTACTTC.

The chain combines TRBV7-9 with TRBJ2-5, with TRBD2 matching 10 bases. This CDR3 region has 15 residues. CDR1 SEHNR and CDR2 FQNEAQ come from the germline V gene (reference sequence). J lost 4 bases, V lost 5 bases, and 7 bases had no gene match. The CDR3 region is CASSPLAGETETQYF. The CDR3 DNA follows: TGTGCCAGCAGCCCCCTAGCGGGAGAAACAGAGACCCAGTACTTC.

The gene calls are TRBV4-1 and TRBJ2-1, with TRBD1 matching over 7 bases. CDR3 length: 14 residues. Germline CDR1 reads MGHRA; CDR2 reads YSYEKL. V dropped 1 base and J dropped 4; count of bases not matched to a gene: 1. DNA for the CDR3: TGCGCCAGCAGCCAAGGGACAGGTTACAATGAGCAGTTCTTC. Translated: CASSQGTGYNEQFF.